This is a list of T cell receptor beta chains from one sample in a study of blood T cells in healthy people across ages. TCRdb ran MiXCR on the 5' RACE reads and lists one entry per CDR3 protein. The sample records 1.5 million or so distinct CDR3 sequences, 40% to 45% being singletons. Sequencing used blood. These receptors were obtained from a woman under 30 in good health. CDR3s include the opening cysteine and the closing phenylalanine or tryptophan. Only some rows state a clone size, as once, few, many or a class for expanded clones.

>TRBJ1-1|.|TRBV29-1
CSGGGGANTEAFF
>.|.|TRBV12-3/TRBV12-4
CASSLAIGQGKETQYF
>TRBJ2-1|.|TRBV9
CASSGSLYNEQFF
>TRBJ2-1|.|TRBV6-5
CASSKRVSSYNEQFF
>TRBJ2-1|.|TRBV6-5
CASSYLAGGPSEQFF
>TRBJ1-2|.|TRBV7-9
CASSTQGQGRGYTF
>TRBJ2-6|.|TRBV20-1
CSANGQGPGANVLTF
>TRBJ1-1|.|TRBV12-3/TRBV12-4
CASRQSIGQGTEAFF
>.|few|TRBV6-2/TRBV6-3
CASSDPGEQYF
>TRBJ1-2|.|TRBV9
CASSGYRGSYGYTF
>TRBJ2-7|few|TRBV27
CASSPARITSGGSSYEQYF
>TRBJ2-5|.|TRBV11-2
CASSLGGWGNSQETQYF
>TRBJ2-3|few|TRBV20-1
CSARDPLLADTQYF
>TRBJ1-5|.|TRBV7-3
CASSPQVPLPSQPQHF
>TRBJ2-7|.|TRBV3-1
CASSPPLIAGHSYEQYF
>TRBJ2-3|.|TRBV15
CATSRPLNTDTQYF
>TRBJ1-2|.|TRBV4-1
CASSPRVGVDYGYTF
>TRBJ1-4|few|TRBV3-1
CASSLRQAGNEKLFF
>TRBJ2-2|.|TRBV5-1
CASSLKPAGATNTGELFF
>TRBJ2-1|.|TRBV27
CASSPGTVGNEQFF
>TRBJ2-2|few|TRBV5-5
CASSLLLAGGGELFF
>TRBJ1-2|many|TRBV9
CASSIRSDSLGYGYTF
>TRBJ1-4|.|TRBV12-3/TRBV12-4
CASSPTGEDHEKLFF
>TRBJ2-5|few|TRBV9
CASSGSWGPTDETQYF
>TRBJ1-2|many|TRBV7-2
CASSLLRGSYGYTF
>TRBJ2-6|few|TRBV11-1
CASSQERTGANVLTF
>TRBJ1-1|.|TRBV11-2
CASATPGTGRTEAFF
>TRBJ2-7|.|TRBV12-3/TRBV12-4
CASSPIAGGLYEQYF
>TRBJ1-6|.|TRBV6-6
CASSYSRRQYNSPLHF
>TRBJ1-1|few|TRBV10-3
CAISANRETTEAFF
>TRBJ1-1|.|TRBV6-5
CASSYYPTDTEAFF
>TRBJ2-1|few|TRBV6-6
CASEDGGLNEQFF
>TRBJ2-1|.|TRBV5-5
CASSLRGEYNEQFF
>TRBJ2-3|.|TRBV4-3
CASSQEFVRTDTQYF
>TRBJ2-3|.|TRBV7-2
CASSLSSGGLSTDTQYF
>TRBJ2-5|.|TRBV4-2
CASRLSGLAGPQETQYF
>TRBJ2-3|.|TRBV5-1
CASRKEGDTQYF
>.|.|TRBV4-3
CASSQESSGGAGIQYF
>TRBJ2-5|many|TRBV6-2/TRBV6-3
CASSPQGQETQYF
>TRBJ2-5|few|TRBV29-1
CSVDRGVQETQYF
>TRBJ1-2|.|TRBV20-1
CSARDGTANYGYTF
>TRBJ1-5|once|TRBV5-5
CASSGTGSSNQPQHF
>TRBJ1-2|few|TRBV24-1
CATSDSSGESYGYTF
>TRBJ2-1|.|TRBV3-1
CASAKGTSPLVQWEQFF
>TRBJ2-1|.|TRBV11-2
CASSLDPLQSYNEQFF
>TRBJ2-3|.|TRBV2
CASRRAGALTDTQYF
>TRBJ2-6|.|TRBV7-2
CASSLVLGAGANVLTF
>TRBJ2-1|few|TRBV20-1
CSARGRAHEQFF
>TRBJ2-3|few|TRBV30
CAWNAPGTSGADTQYF
>TRBJ2-7|.|TRBV27
CASSPTGSKQYF
>TRBJ1-1|few|TRBV7-9
CASSRGRVGTEAFF
>TRBJ2-1|few|TRBV4-3
CASSSPAPGYNEQFF
>TRBJ2-2|.|TRBV7-2
CASSLVFPANTGELFF
>TRBJ2-1|.|TRBV7-2
CASSNRDSPYNEQFF
>TRBJ2-1|few|TRBV20-1
CSASRVIGNEQFF